This T cell receptor (beta chain) is from a study of blood T cell repertoires in COVID-19 (dated by TCRdb to 2018 to 2021). Context from the whole study: Collaborator samples came from the United States, Italy and Spain and covered acute and convalescent phases of COVID-19. The prospective study material was composed of cDNA or gDNA derived from T cells, B-cell-depleted T cells, or PBMCs. The dataset comprised deeply sampled blood TCRbeta repertoires from subjects exposed to, actively infected with, or recovered from COVID-19. A freely available public database, intended as a resource for researchers studying the immune response to SARS-CoV-2, is where the repertoires were released. The sample metadata nearly always contained a de-identified subject ID, COVID-19 status, age in years and sex. Samples came from the ongoing ImmuneRACE study (first 160 participants) plus 1,254 subjects from 6 global collaborators. Where HLA class I and class II types were available, the types were taken from metadata supplied by the sample provider, not from assay-based typing.

Here is what the overall study found, with its caveats: The quantity of clinical and demographic metadata differed by source and by participant and was supplied without curation.

The collaborating institutions used their own protocols to collect whole blood in K2EDTA tubes. For TCRbeta analysis, collaborators shipped samples as frozen whole blood, isolated PBMCs, or DNA extracted from either of those sample types. Trimming takes 2 bases off V and 5 bases off J; junction bases not matched to a gene: 8. Its CDR3 holds 16 amino acids, cysteine through phenylalanine. Of the read, only the CDR3 DNA is kept; its 48 bases are in frame from base 1. The germline V gene sets CDR1 to MNHNS and CDR2 to SASEGT. Worth noting for this clone: This receptor's antigen is unknown. Base qualities are not recorded, but no much larger clone differs from it by a single base.

The immunoSEQ Assay, a bias-controlled multiplex PCR, was used to amplify TCRbeta CDR3 regions from genomic DNA. Regarding the original processing steps: Nucleated cell counts per sample were estimated from amplification of reference gene primers within the assay. Sequence reads were collapsed and filtered to measure the absolute abundance of every unique TCRbeta CDR3 rearrangement. For each sample, productive Simpson clonality was calculated by taking the square root of Simpson's diversity index across productive rearrangements. What TCRdb holds here is the immuneACCESS table cut down to in-frame rearrangements. Part of the clones is not present; checked against another copy, under half of the missing clones reflect an unresolved V gene, and the others are unexplained. That table is the source of V, J and clone size, and D and trimming were worked out from the DNA. In all, the sample holds fewer than 300,000 clones, and roughly 87% of those were seen once. Clones ranked in the top ten supply about an eighth of the sample.

This clonotype was sampled from a human donor in a cohort sampled during active COVID-19. Sequencing input: peripheral blood. The rearrangement joined TRBV6-1 to TRBJ2-4, with TRBD2 identical over 8 junction bases. The CDR3 region has the sequence CASSEHREGLQNIQYF. The DNA is TGTGCCAGCAGTGAACACCGGGAGGGCCTTCAAAACATTCAGTACTTC.